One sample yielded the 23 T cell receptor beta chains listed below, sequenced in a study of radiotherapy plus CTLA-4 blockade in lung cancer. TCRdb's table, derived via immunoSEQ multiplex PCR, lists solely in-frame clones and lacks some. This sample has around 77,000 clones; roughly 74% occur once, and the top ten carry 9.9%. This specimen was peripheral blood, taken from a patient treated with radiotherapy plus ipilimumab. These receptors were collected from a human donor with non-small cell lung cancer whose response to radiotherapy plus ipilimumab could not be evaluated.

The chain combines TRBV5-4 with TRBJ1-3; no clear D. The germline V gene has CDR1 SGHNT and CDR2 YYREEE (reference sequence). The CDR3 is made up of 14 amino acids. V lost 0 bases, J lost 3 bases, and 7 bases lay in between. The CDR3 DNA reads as TGTGCCAGCAGCTTGGGTCTTCTTGGAAACACCATATATTTT. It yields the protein CASSLGLLGNTIYF. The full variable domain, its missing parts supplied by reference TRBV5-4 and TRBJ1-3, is ETGVTQSPTHLIKTRGQQVTLRCSSQSGHNTVSWYQQALGQGPQFIFQYYREEENGRGNFPPRFSGLQFPNYSSELNVNALELDDSALYLCASSLGLLGNTIYFGEGSWLTVV.

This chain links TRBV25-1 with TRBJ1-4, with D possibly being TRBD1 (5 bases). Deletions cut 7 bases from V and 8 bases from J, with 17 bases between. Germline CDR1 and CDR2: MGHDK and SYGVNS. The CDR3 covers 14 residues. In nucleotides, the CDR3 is TGTGCCAGCAACCCCGGGCAGGGTAACGAAAAACTGTTTTTT. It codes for CASNPGQGNEKLFF.

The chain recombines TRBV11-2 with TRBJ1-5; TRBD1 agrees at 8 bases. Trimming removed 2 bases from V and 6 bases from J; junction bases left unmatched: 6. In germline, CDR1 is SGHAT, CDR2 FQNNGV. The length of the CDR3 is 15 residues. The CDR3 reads CASSLQGAGGQPQHF. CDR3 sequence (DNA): TGTGCCAGCAGCTTACAGGGGGCAGGCGGTCAGCCCCAGCATTTT. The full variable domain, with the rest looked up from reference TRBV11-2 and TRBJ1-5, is EAGVAQSPRYKIIEKRQSVAFWCNPISGHATLYWYQQILGQGPKLLIQFQNNGVVDDSQLPKDRFSAERLKGVDSTLKIQPAKLEDSAVYLCASSLQGAGGQPQHFGDGTRLSIL.

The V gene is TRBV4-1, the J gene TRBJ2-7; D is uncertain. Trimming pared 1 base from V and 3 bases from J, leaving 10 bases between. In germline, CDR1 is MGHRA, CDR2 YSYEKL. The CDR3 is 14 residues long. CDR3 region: CASSQARQYYEQYF. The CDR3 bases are TGCGCCAGCAGCCAAGCGAGGCAGTACTACGAGCAGTACTTC.

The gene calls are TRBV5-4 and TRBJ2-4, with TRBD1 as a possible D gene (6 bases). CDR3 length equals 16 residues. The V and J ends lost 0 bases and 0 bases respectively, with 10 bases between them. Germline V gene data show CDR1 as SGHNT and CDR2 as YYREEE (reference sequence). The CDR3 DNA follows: TGTGCCAGCAGCTTGGACAGGGTTGGAGCCAAAAACATTCAGTACTTC. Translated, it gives CASSLDRVGAKNIQYF.

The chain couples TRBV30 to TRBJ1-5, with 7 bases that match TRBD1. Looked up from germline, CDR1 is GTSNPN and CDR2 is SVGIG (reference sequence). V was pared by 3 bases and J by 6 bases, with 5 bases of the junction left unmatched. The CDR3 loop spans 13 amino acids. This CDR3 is CAWRQGVSQPQHF. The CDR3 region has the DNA TGTGCCTGGAGGCAGGGGGTCAGTCAGCCCCAGCATTTT.

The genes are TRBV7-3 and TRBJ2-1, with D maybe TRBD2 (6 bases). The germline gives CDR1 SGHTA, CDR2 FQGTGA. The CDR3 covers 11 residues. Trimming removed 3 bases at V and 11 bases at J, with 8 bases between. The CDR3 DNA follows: TGTGCCAGCAGCTTGGCGGGACAGCAGTTCTTC. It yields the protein CASSLAGQQFF.

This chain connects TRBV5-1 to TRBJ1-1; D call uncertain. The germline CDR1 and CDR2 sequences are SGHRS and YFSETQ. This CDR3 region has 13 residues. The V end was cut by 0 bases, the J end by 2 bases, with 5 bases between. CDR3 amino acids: CASSLDSNTEAFF. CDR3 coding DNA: TGCGCCAGCAGCTTGGACAGTAACACTGAAGCTTTCTTT.

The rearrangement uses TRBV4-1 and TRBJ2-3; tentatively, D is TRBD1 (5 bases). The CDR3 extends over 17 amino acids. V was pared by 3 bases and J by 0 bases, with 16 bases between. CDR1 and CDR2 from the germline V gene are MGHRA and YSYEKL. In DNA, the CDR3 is TGCGCCAGCAGCCACCCTGCTGGGGCGGATAGCACAGATACGCAGTATTTT. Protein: CASSHPAGADSTDTQYF.

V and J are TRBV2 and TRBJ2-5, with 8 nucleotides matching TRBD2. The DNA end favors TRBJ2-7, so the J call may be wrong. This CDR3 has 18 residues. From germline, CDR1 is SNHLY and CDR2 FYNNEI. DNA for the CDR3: TGTGCCAGCAGTGAATTAGGGGAGGTTGCGGGACTAGAGTACGAGCAGTACTTC. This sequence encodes CASSELGEVAGLEYEQYF.

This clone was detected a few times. The CDR3 bases are TGTGCCAGCAGTTTGGGGACAGATTATGGCTACACCTTC. Protein product: CASSLGTDYGYTF. V is TRBV28 and J is TRBJ1-2; 7 positions match TRBD1. The CDR3 spans 13 residues. V trimming: 3 bases; J trimming: 5 bases; junction bases outside the gene matches: 3. Germline values: CDR1 MDHEN, CDR2 SYDVKM.

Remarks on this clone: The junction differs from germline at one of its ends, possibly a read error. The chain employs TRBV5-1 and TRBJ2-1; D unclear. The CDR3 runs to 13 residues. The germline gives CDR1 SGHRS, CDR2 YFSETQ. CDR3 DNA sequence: TGCGCCAGCAGCATCGGTTCCTACAATGAGCGGTTCTTC. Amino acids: CASSIGSYNERFF. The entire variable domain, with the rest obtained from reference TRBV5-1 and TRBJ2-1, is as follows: KAGVTQTPRYLIKTRGQQVTLSCSPISGHRSVSWYQQTPGQGLQFLFEYFSETQRNKGNFPGRFSGRQFSNSRSEMNVSTLELGDSALYLCASSIGSYNERFFGPGTRLTVL.

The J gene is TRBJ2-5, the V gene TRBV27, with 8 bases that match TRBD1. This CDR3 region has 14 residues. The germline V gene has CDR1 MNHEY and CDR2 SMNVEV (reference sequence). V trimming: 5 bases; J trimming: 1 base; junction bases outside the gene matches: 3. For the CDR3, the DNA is TGTGCCAGCAGTCCGGGGACAGGCCAAGAGACCCAGTACTTC. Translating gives CASSPGTGQETQYF.

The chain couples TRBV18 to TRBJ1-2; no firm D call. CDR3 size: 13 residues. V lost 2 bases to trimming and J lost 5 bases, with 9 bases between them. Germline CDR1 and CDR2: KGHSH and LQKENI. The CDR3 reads CASSPFEAYGYTF. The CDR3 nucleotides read TGTGCCAGCTCACCATTCGAGGCGTATGGCTACACCTTC.

Written as DNA, the CDR3 is TGTGCCAGCAGTTCGGACAGGTTAGCCGGGGAGCTGTTTTTT. Protein product: CASSSDRLAGELFF. The genes are TRBV6-5 and TRBJ2-2; 7 bases agree with TRBD1. The CDR3 is 14 amino acids. Germline values: CDR1 MNHEY, CDR2 SVGAGI. V dropped 4 bases and J dropped 6; count of bases not matched to a gene: 5.

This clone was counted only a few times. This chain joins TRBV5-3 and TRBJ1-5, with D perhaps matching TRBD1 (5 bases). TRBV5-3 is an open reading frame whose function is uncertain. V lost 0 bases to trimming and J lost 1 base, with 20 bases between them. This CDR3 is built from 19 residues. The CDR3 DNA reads TGTGCCAGAAGCTTGGTGTCAGGGCAGATCGAGTTAAGCAATCAGCCCCAGCATTTT. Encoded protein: CARSLVSGQIELSNQPQHF.

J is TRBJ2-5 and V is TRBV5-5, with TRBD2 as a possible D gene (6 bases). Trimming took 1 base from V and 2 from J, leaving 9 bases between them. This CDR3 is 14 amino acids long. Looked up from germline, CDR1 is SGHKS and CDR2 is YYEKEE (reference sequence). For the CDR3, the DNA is TGTGCCAGCAGCTTGTCTAGCGCGCAAGAGACCCAGTACTTC. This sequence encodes CASSLSSAQETQYF.

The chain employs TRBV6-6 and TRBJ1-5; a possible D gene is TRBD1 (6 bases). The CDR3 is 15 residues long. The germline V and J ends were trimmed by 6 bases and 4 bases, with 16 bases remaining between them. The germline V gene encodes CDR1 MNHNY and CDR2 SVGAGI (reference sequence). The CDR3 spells CASRQDSTPNQPQHF. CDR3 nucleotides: TGTGCCAGCAGACAGGACAGTACTCCGAATCAGCCCCAGCATTTT.

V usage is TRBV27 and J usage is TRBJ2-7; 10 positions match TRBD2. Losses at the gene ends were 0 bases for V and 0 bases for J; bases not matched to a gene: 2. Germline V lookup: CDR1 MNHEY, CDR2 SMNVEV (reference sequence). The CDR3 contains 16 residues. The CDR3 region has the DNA TGTGCCAGCAGTTTATCGCCTAGCGGGAGCTCCTACGAGCAGTACTTC. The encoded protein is CASSLSPSGSSYEQYF.

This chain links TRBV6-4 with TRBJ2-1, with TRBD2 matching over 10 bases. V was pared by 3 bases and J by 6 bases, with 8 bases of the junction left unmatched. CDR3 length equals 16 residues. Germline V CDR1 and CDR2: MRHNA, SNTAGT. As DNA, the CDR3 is TGTGCCAGCAGTGAGTATCTAGCGGGAGTAGGCAATGAGCAGTTCTTC. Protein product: CASSEYLAGVGNEQFF.

CDR3 residues: CASSHPFGQDPSYNEQFF. As DNA, the CDR3 is TGCGCCAGCAGCCATCCATTTGGACAGGACCCCTCCTACAATGAGCAGTTCTTC. V gene TRBV4-1 combines with J gene TRBJ2-1, with 7 bases lining up with TRBD1. CDR1 is MGHRA and CDR2 is YSYEKL in the germline V gene. This CDR3 has 18 residues. The V gene end was trimmed by 3 bases and the J gene end by 0 bases; junction bases not matched to a gene: 11.

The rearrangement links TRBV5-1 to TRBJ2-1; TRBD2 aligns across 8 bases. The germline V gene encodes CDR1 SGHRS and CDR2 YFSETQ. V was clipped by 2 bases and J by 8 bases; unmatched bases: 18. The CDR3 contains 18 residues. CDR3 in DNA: TGCGCCAGCAGCTTTGCCCTGGCGGGGGGCGGGAAGAGGGATGAGCAGTTCTTC. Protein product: CASSFALAGGGKRDEQFF.

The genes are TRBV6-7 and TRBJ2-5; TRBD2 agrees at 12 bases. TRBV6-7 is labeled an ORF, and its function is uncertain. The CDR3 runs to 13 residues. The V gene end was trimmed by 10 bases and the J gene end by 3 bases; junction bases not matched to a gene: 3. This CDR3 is CAKTSGGKETQYF. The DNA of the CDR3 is TGTGCCAAAACTAGCGGGGGGAAAGAGACCCAGTACTTC.